These T cell receptor beta chains were read from a single sample in a study of blood T cell repertoires in COVID-19. Generated by immunoSEQ multiplex PCR, the TCRdb table keeps only in-frame clones and is missing some. The sample lists approximately 110,000 clones, about 85% occurring once. Sequencing was performed on peripheral blood. All receptors come from a woman older than 75 with COVID-19, enrolled during active disease. Both conserved end residues are part of each CDR3. The D gene is left open where the match is weak. Clone sizes are given selectively: once, few, many, or a class where the clone is expanded.

CDR3 length | D gene | J gene | V gene | clone size | CDR3 DNA | CDR3 protein
17 | TRBD2 | TRBJ2-1 | TRBV7-2 | - | TGTGCCAGCAGCTTATGGCAACTAGCGGGAGGGGAAAATGAGCAGTTCTTC | CASSLWQLAGGENEQFF
13 | TRBD2 | TRBJ2-1 | TRBV6-2/TRBV6-3 | - | TGTGCCAGCAGTTATTACGGGGGGAATGAGCAGTTCTTC | CASSYYGGNEQFF
15 | - | TRBJ2-3 | TRBV5-4 | - | TGTGCCAGCAGCTTGGAGCTAGGGGCGGCAGATACGCAGTATTTT | CASSLELGAADTQYF
15 | TRBD2 | TRBJ2-1 | TRBV5-1 | - | TGCGCCAGCAGCTTGGCCGGAGCGGGGGGCAATGAGCAGTTCTTC | CASSLAGAGGNEQFF
14 | TRBD1 | TRBJ1-1 | TRBV20-1 | once | TGCAGTGCTAGTCCCGGGACAGGGGCTCGCGAAGCTTTCTTT | CSASPGTGAREAFF
13 | - | TRBJ2-3 | TRBV5-4 | - | TGTGCCAGCAGGAATGAGGGGGCAGATACGCAGTATTTT | CASRNEGADTQYF
16 | TRBD2 | TRBJ2-7 | TRBV7-6 | - | TGTGCCAGCAGCTGGAGACTAGCGGGAGGGCCCAGGGAGCAGTACTTC | CASSWRLAGGPREQYF
14 | - | TRBJ2-2 | TRBV6-5 | - | TGTGCCAGCAGTCCTTCAGCGAACACCGGGGAGCTGTTTTTT | CASSPSANTGELFF
15 | TRBD1 | TRBJ2-7 | TRBV15 | - | TGTGCCACCAGCAGTGAAGCCAGGGGGCAGTACGAGCAGTACTTC | CATSSEARGQYEQYF
14 | TRBD2 | TRBJ2-5 | TRBV6-5 | - | TGTGCCAGCAGCTCGTGGGGGGGGCAAGAGACCCAGTACTTC | CASSSWGGQETQYF
15 | TRBD1 | TRBJ2-5 | TRBV5-6 | - | TGTGCCAGCAGCTCCCGGGACAGGGTAGCCGAGACCCAGTACTTC | CASSSRDRVAETQYF
15 | TRBD2 | TRBJ2-1 | TRBV19 | - | TGTGCCAGTAGCTTAGCGGGAGGCTCCTACAATGAGCAGTTCTTC | CASSLAGGSYNEQFF
15 | TRBD2 | TRBJ2-7 | TRBV5-1 | few | TGCGCCAGCAGCGGACGACTAGCGAGAGGGGTGGAGCAGTACTTC | CASSGRLARGVEQYF
15 | - | TRBJ2-5 | TRBV2 | once | TGTGCCAGCAGTGGAAGCGCCGGGATGGGAGAGACCCAGTACTTC | CASSGSAGMGETQYF
16 | - | TRBJ1-5 | TRBV4-1 | - | TGCGCCAGCAGCCAAGATAATGCGGGCCAAAATCAGCCCCAGCATTTT | CASSQDNAGQNQPQHF
11 | TRBD2 | TRBJ2-1 | TRBV28 | - | TGTAGGACTAGCGCAAACAATGAGCAGTTCTTC | CRTSANNEQFF
16 | TRBD1 | TRBJ1-5 | TRBV5-8 | - | TGTGCCAGCAGCGTAGGGACAGGGTTTAGCAATCAGCCCCAGCATTTT | CASSVGTGFSNQPQHF
15 | - | TRBJ2-7 | TRBV3-1/TRBV3-2 | - | TGTGCCAGCAGCCAAGAACGGACTCGAGCCTACGGGCAGTACTTC | CASSQERTRAYGQYF
23 | TRBD1 | TRBJ2-5 | TRBV28 | - | TGTGCCAGCAGTTACAGGGGTGTTTGGGTCCCTCCGCCAACGGGGTGTGCCGGAGAGACCCAGTACTTC | CASSYRGVWVPPPTGCAGETQYF
16 | - | TRBJ1-2 | TRBV4-2 | - | TGTGCCAGCAGCCACCGTGGGGCAGCGGGGTTGGCCGGCTACACCTTC | CASSHRGAAGLAGYTF
12 | TRBD1 | TRBJ2-5 | TRBV28 | - | TGTGCCAGCAGAACAGGGGGGGAGACCCAGTACTTC | CASRTGGETQYF